Below are 14 T cell receptor beta chains sequenced from a single sample in a study of T cells after yellow fever vaccination. In TCRdb, the 5' RACE reads were re-called with MiXCR into one record per CDR3 protein. The table has 300,000 to 400,000 distinct CDR3 sequences, around 13% seen once. Sequences were derived from CD4+ T cells sorted from PBMCs, sampled 15 days after the yellow fever booster vaccination. All receptors come from a young man who received the YFV17D yellow fever vaccine.

The chain carries TRBV9 and TRBJ2-2; D is ambiguous. Germline values: CDR1 SGDLS, CDR2 YYNGEE. Trimming pared 1 base from V and 3 bases from J, leaving 7 bases between. The CDR3 length is 14 residues. The CDR3: CASSVRPYTGELFF. In DNA form, the CDR3 reads TGTGCCAGCAGCGTACGGCCCTACACCGGGGAGCTGTTTTTT.

The sample holds a few counts of this clonotype. The V and J genes are TRBV3-1 and TRBJ1-2, with a weak D call TRBD1 (5 bases). Germline V lookup: CDR1 LGHDT, CDR2 YNNKEL (reference sequence). The germline V and J ends were trimmed by 4 bases and 2 bases, with 14 bases remaining between them. The CDR3 has 15 amino acids. CDR3 in DNA: TGTGCCAGCAGCCCCCGGGCAGGGACGAACTATGGCTACACCTTC. Its translation is CASSPRAGTNYGYTF.

This clonotype was found many times. Written as DNA, the CDR3 is TGTGCCAGCAGCTTCAGGGGGGCTGGGGCCAACGTCCTGACTTTC. Amino acid sequence: CASSFRGAGANVLTF. This chain joins TRBV7-8 and TRBJ2-6; possibly TRBD1 for D (7 bases). The V gene lost 3 bases and the J gene lost 2 bases, with 8 bases spanning the gap. The CDR3 length is 15 residues. Per germline, CDR1 SGHVS and CDR2 FQNEAQ.

This clonotype was seen a few times. The rearrangement joins TRBV5-1 to TRBJ2-3, with a tentative D call TRBD1 (5 bases). Germline V gives CDR1 SGHRS, CDR2 YFSETQ. Between the trimmed V and J ends, which lost 4 bases and 5 bases, there was a span of 11 bases. CDR3 length equals 13 residues. The CDR3, as DNA: TGCGCCAGCAGCCGAGTGGGGCAAGATACGCAGTATTTT. Translation gives CASSRVGQDTQYF.

This chain links TRBV7-2 with TRBJ1-1; D is undetermined. The V end lost 5 bases, the J end lost 1 base, and 11 bases lay between the germline ends. This CDR3 spans 14 amino acids. Germline CDR1 and CDR2: SGHTA and FQGNSA. CDR3 sequence reads: CASSPTVGNTEAFF. The CDR3 DNA follows: TGTGCCAGCAGCCCTACGGTGGGGAACACTGAAGCTTTCTTT.

The J gene is TRBJ2-2, the V gene TRBV7-2; the match to TRBD1 covers 11 bases. With V trimmed by 6 bases and J by 9 bases, 12 bases remained unmatched. CDR1 SGHTA and CDR2 FQGNSA come from the germline V gene. CDR3 size: 16 residues. The CDR3 DNA sequence: TGTGCCAGCAGACCTTCCGGGACAGGGGGTCTCAGGGAGCTGTTTTTT. Translated: CASRPSGTGGLRELFF.

The chain has TRBV20-1 and TRBJ2-7; weak D call: TRBD1 (6 bases). V was pared by 5 bases and J by 2 bases, with 16 bases between. This CDR3 has 14 residues. Germline V gene lookup returns CDR1 DFQATT and CDR2 SNEGSKA (reference sequence). DNA of the CDR3: TGCAGTGCTTCCCCCGGGACACACACCTACGAGCAGTACTTC. It specifies CSASPGTHTYEQYF.

There are a few counts of this clonotype. V is TRBV25-1 and J is TRBJ1-3; D remains unclear. The germline CDR1 and CDR2 sequences are MGHDK and SYGVNS. V gave up 3 bases and J gave up 0 bases, with 9 bases separating them. The CDR3 is 15 amino acids. This CDR3 is CASSDPSGSGNTIYF. Here the CDR3 DNA reads TGTGCCAGCAGTGACCCATCCGGCTCTGGAAACACCATATATTTT.

The chain employs TRBV4-1 and TRBJ2-7; 9 positions match TRBD2. Germline CDR1 is MGHRA and CDR2 is YSYEKL. Trimming at V came to 0 bases and at J to 3 bases, leaving 3 bases not matched to a gene. The CDR3 length is 15 residues. CDR3 sequence reads: CASSQETSGLYEQYF. CDR3 nucleotide sequence: TGCGCCAGCAGCCAAGAGACTAGCGGCCTCTACGAGCAGTACTTC.

This chain joins TRBV10-2 and TRBJ1-5; D is possibly TRBD1 (6 bases). Trimming stripped 8 bases from V and 6 bases from J, with 11 bases between. The CDR3 contains 12 residues. The germline gives CDR1 WSHSY, CDR2 SAAADI. The CDR3 DNA is TGCGCCAGCCAGACAGGAACTCAGCCCCAGCATTTT. It yields the protein CASQTGTQPQHF.

This clonotype was observed many times. The rearrangement uses TRBV5-5 and TRBJ2-3; unclear D gene. V gave up 2 bases and J gave up 0 bases, with 7 bases separating them. The CDR3 is 14 amino acids. Germline values: CDR1 SGHKS, CDR2 YYEKEE (reference sequence). CDR3 loop: CASSFEQSTDTQYF. CDR3 sequence (DNA): TGTGCCAGCAGCTTCGAACAGAGCACAGATACGCAGTATTTT.

This clonotype was found a few times. The chain joins TRBV10-1 to TRBJ2-7; 7 positions agree with TRBD1. CDR3 length equals 13 residues. Germline CDR1 WNHNN, CDR2 SYGVQD (reference sequence). With 3 bases clipped from V and 6 bases from J, the junction kept 5 bases outside the gene matches. The CDR3 here is CASSEPGQVEQYF. CDR3 nucleotides: TGCGCCAGCAGTGAACCTGGACAGGTCGAGCAGTACTTC.

The chain uses TRBV20-1 and TRBJ2-6; the match to TRBD1 covers 7 bases. This CDR3 is built from 16 residues. V trimming: 3 bases; J trimming: 0 bases; junction bases outside the gene matches: 5. Germline V gives CDR1 DFQATT, CDR2 SNEGSKA (reference sequence). CDR3 sequence (DNA): TGCAGTGCTAGTGAGGGGGCTGGCTCTGGGGCCAACGTCCTGACTTTC. This codes for CSASEGAGSGANVLTF.

CDR3 protein: CASSLTRTTLNTGELFF. The DNA for the CDR3 is TGTGCCAGCAGTCTTACACGGACAACCTTGAACACCGGGGAGCTGTTTTTT. The chain uses TRBV6-5 and TRBJ2-2; a possible D gene is TRBD1 (5 bases). Trimming cost V 5 bases and J 1 base, with 17 bases left between them. Looked up from germline, CDR1 is MNHEY and CDR2 is SVGAGI. The CDR3 has 17 amino acids.